This paragraph reports one TCR beta chain. A roughly 120-subject validation cohort, separate from the approximately 720-subject first cohort, supplied the donors. The data are from a study of cytomegalovirus exposure and HLA in healthy donors. Repertoires were generated with immunoSEQ multiplex PCR, while TCRdb's copy carries only in-frame clones and drops some. Among 90,000 or so clones listed, 85% were seen once. V gave up 7 bases and J gave up 7 bases, with 13 bases separating them. Germline CDR1 reads MGHDK; CDR2 reads SYGVNS. CDR3 length: 12 amino acids. The sequence was obtained from a man younger than 30 in good health and CMV-seropositive. Sequenced sample: PBMCs. This chain joins TRBV25-1 and TRBJ1-1; a possible D gene is TRBD1 (5 bases). The CDR3 is CASTDRPNEAFF. The CDR3 DNA follows: TGTGCCAGCACCGACAGACCTAATGAAGCTTTCTTT.